The clone carrying this TCR beta chain occurred once. This sample is drawn from a study of blood T cell repertoires in COVID-19. Across the whole study: Samples representing acute and convalescent COVID-19 were sourced from the United States, Italy and Spain. Nucleic acid was either cDNA or gDNA, and it came from T cells, B-cell-depleted T cells, or PBMCs.

As handled by the study authors: Reference gene primers were amplified, and this amplification served to estimate nucleated cell counts. This table comes from immunoSEQ multiplex PCR, and its TCRdb copy is limited to in-frame clones, with some not included. The V and J calls and clone size come from that table; D and trimming were worked out from the DNA. The sample has around 94,000 clones, about 91% seen once. V lost 6 bases, J lost 0 bases, and 24 bases lay in between. CDR1 and CDR2 from the germline V gene are SNHLY and FYNNEI. The CDR3 is 20 amino acids. This receptor was obtained from a man aged 18 to 29 with acute or convalescent COVID-19. The chain links TRBV2 to TRBJ1-6, with TRBD1 as a possible D gene (5 bases). Material: peripheral blood. CDR3 sequence: CASSLRGITQGSSYNSPLHF. CDR3 bases: TGTGCCAGCAGCCTCCGGGGGATCACACAAGGGAGCTCCTATAATTCACCCCTCCACTTT.